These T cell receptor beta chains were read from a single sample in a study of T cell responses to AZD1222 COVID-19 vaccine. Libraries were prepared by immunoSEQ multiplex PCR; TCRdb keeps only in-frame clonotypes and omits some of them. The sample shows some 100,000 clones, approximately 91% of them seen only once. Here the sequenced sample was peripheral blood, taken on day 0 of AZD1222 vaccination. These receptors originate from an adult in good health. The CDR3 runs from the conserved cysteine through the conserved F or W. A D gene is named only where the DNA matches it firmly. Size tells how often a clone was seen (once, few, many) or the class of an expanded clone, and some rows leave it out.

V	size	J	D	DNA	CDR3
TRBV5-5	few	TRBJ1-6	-	TGTGCCAGCAGCTTGGATGGACAGATTTCACCCCTCCACTTT	CASSLDGQISPLHF
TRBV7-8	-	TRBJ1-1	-	TGTGCCAGCAGCTTAGTTAGGTACACTGAAGCTTTCTTT	CASSLVRYTEAFF
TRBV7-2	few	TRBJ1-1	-	TGTGCCAGCAGCCCCGGAGGGCGTCCAGGAGCTTTCTTT	CASSPGGRPGAFF
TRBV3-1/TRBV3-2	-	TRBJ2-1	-	TGTGCCAGCAGCCAACCTTTCCGGGACAAGAACGGGAATGAGCAGTTCTTC	CASSQPFRDKNGNEQFF
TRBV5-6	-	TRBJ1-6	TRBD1	TGTGCCAGCAGCGCGTGGGACAGGGGCGCAAATTCACCCCTCCACTTT	CASSAWDRGANSPLHF
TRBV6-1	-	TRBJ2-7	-	TGTGCCAGCAGTGAAGGCGCCGGGACGGTGAGTAACGAGCAGTACTTC	CASSEGAGTVSNEQYF
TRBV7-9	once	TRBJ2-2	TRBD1	TGTGCCAGCAGCCCAGGCAGTTTAGGGCAGGGGGCCCGAGCCGGGGAGCTGTTTTTT	CASSPGSLGQGARAGELFF
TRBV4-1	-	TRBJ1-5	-	TGCGCCAGCAGCCAGGAACAGTATAGCAATCAGCCCCAGCATTTT	CASSQEQYSNQPQHF
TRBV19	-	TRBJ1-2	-	TGTGCCAGTAGTTCCGGGTTCGTTGGCTACACCTTC	CASSSGFVGYTF
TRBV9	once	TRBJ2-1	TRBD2	TGTGCCAGCAGCGTCAATAGCGGGGGGAACTACAATGAGCAGTTCTTC	CASSVNSGGNYNEQFF
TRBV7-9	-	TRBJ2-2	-	TGTGCCAGCAGCTTAGTTACGGGTTGGACCGGGGAGCTGTTTTTT	CASSLVTGWTGELFF
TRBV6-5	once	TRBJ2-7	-	TGTGCCAGCAGTTACTCGGGGGGCCTCGGGTACGAGCAGTACTTC	CASSYSGGLGYEQYF
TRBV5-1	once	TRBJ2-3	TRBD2	TGCGCCAGCAGCCGTGGGGGGGACTCATCAGATACGCAGTATTTT	CASSRGGDSSDTQYF
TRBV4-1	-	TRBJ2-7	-	TGCGCCAGCAGCCAAGCCGAGGCCTCCTACGAGCAGTACTTC	CASSQAEASYEQYF
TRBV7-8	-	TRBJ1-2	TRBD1	TGTGCCAGCAGCTTAATTATCGGACAGGGAGGACGCTACACCTTC	CASSLIIGQGGRYTF
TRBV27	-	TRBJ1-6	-	TGTGCCAGCAGTCTCAAGGGCCATAATTCACCCCTCCACTTT	CASSLKGHNSPLHF
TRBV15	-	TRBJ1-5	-	TGTGCCACCCGGGGGGTGGGAACCCAGCCCCAGCATTTT	CATRGVGTQPQHF
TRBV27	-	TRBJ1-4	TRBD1	TGTGCCAGCAGTACCGGGACAGGGGTTTCCGTTGAAAAACTGTTTTTT	CASSTGTGVSVEKLFF